One and the same sample provided the 18 T cell receptor beta chains below, sequenced in a study of monozygotic twins with inflammatory bowel disease. TCRdb re-called the 5' RACE reads; every CDR3 protein appears as one record, without DNA. The repertoire shows about 210,000 distinct CDR3 sequences; the top ten hold less than 9%. Sample: blood. These TCRs come from a human donor with ulcerative colitis or Crohn's disease, or a healthy co-twin of an affected twin (not recorded which).

This chain links TRBV4-2 with TRBJ2-3. Germline V lookup: CDR1 LGHNA, CDR2 YNFKEQ. The length of the CDR3 is 12 residues. The CDR3: CASSYFEDTQYF.

J is TRBJ1-1 and V is TRBV4-3. Germline CDR1 and CDR2: LGHNA and YSLEER. The CDR3 has 14 residues. CDR3 sequence: CASSPWKSDTEAFF.

The V call is TRBV4-1, the J call TRBJ2-1; TCRdb names TRBD2, which stays unverified in the absence of DNA. Per germline, CDR1 MGHRA and CDR2 YSYEKL. The CDR3 extends over 14 amino acids. CDR3 sequence reads: CASSQSGGAGEQFF.

V usage is TRBV18 and J usage is TRBJ2-5. Germline V gene sequence: CDR1 KGHSH, CDR2 LQKENI. The CDR3 is 15 amino acids. The CDR3 region is CASSPRSSSGETQYF.

This chain uses TRBV12-3 or TRBV12-4 with TRBJ2-2. The CDR3 spans 14 residues. The CDR3 loop reads CASSLSINTGELFF.

This chain connects TRBV19 to TRBJ1-5; TCRdb returns TRBD1, unconfirmable since there is no DNA. Germline assignment: CDR1 LNHDA and CDR2 SQIVND (reference sequence). This CDR3 has 15 amino acids. The CDR3 loop is CASSTQGASNQPQHF.

V and J are TRBV6-5 and TRBJ2-6. The CDR3 length is 15 residues. Germline V gene data show CDR1 as MNHEY and CDR2 as SVGAGI. CDR3 residues: CASSYRSSGANVLTF.

The chain carries TRBV19 and TRBJ2-6; the TCRdb D gene call, TRBD1, has no DNA to confirm it. There are 18 residues in the CDR3. From germline, CDR1 is LNHDA and CDR2 SQIVND (reference sequence). The CDR3 loop is CASSLSRGAYAGANVLTF.

The chain recombines TRBV7-9 with TRBJ1-2; TCRdb's D call of TRBD1 is untestable without DNA. The germline V gene encodes CDR1 SEHNR and CDR2 FQNEAQ (reference sequence). The CDR3 covers 15 residues. The chain's CDR3 is CASSLAIPGSKGYTF. The complete variable domain, with remaining parts taken from reference TRBV7-9 and TRBJ1-2, reads DTGVSQNPRHKITKRGQNVTFRCDPISEHNRLYWYRQTLGQGPEFLTYFQNEAQLEKSRLLSDRFSAERPKGSFSTLEIQRTEQGDSAMYLCASSLAIPGSKGYTFGSGTRLTVV.

V is TRBV7-2 and J is TRBJ2-7. This CDR3 has 11 residues. Per the germline V gene, CDR1 is SGHTA and CDR2 is FQGNSA. Here the CDR3 reads CATSFIGEQYF.

The chain has TRBV18 and TRBJ1-1. Germline-derived CDR1 and CDR2 are KGHSH and LQKENI. This CDR3 is built from 13 residues. The CDR3 is CASSRVANTEAFF.

V usage is TRBV2 and J usage is TRBJ1-1; as DNA is missing, the TRBD1 call by TCRdb cannot be tested. Looked up from germline, CDR1 is SNHLY and CDR2 is FYNNEI. The CDR3 totals 12 residues. CDR3 protein: CANSGWGPEAFF.

The CDR3 sequence: CASSVSTGELFF. This chain joins TRBV5-1 and TRBJ2-2. CDR1 is SGHRS, CDR2 YFSETQ, per germline. The CDR3 is 12 residues long. The whole variable domain, remainder taken from reference TRBV5-1 and TRBJ2-2, is KAGVTQTPRYLIKTRGQQVTLSCSPISGHRSVSWYQQTPGQGLQFLFEYFSETQRNKGNFPGRFSGRQFSNSRSEMNVSTLELGDSALYLCASSVSTGELFFGEGSRLTVL.

The genes are TRBV9 and TRBJ1-6; TCRdb gives TRBD1 as the D gene, but with no DNA this cannot be confirmed. Germline assignment: CDR1 SGDLS and CDR2 YYNGEE. CDR3 length: 15 residues. The CDR3 loop reads CASSPPGGRNSPLHF.

This chain links TRBV19 with TRBJ2-2; without DNA, the TCRdb call of TRBD2 cannot be checked. The CDR3 is 15 residues long. Germline-derived CDR1 and CDR2 are LNHDA and SQIVND (reference sequence). CDR3 protein: CASKIGVAVTGELFF.

CDR3 protein: CASSLGQVYGYTF. The chain employs TRBV12-3 or TRBV12-4 and TRBJ1-2; TCRdb names TRBD1, which stays unverified in the absence of DNA. This CDR3 has 13 amino acids.

The genes are TRBV7-9 and TRBJ1-2; TCRdb picks TRBD1, but there is no DNA to check that call. This CDR3 has 13 amino acids. In germline, CDR1 is SEHNR, CDR2 FQNEAQ (reference sequence). The CDR3 here is CASSPEGYNGYTF.

The rearrangement joins TRBV29-1 to TRBJ1-1; the TCRdb call, TRBD1, lacks DNA for checking. CDR3 size: 13 residues. The germline V gene encodes CDR1 SQVTM and CDR2 ANQGSEA. CDR3 in amino acids: CSARGDGSSEAFF.